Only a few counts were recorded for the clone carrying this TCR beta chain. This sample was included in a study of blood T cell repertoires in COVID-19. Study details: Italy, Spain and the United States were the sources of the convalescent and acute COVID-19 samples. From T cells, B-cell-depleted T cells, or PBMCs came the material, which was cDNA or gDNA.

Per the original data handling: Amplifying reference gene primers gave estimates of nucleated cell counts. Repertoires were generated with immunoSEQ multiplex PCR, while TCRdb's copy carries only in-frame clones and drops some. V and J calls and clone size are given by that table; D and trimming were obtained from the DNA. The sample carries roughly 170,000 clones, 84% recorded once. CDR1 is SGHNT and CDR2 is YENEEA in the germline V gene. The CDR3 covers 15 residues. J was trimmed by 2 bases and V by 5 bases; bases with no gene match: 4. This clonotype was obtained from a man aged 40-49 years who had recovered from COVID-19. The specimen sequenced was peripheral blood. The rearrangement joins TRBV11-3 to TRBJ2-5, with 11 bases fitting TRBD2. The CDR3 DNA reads TGTGCCAGCAGCCGACTAGCGGGGTTACAAGAGACCCAGTACTTC. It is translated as CASSRLAGLQETQYF. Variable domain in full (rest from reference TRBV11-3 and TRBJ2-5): EAGVVQSPRYKIIEKKQPVAFWCNPISGHNTLYWYLQNLGQGPELLIRYENEEAVDDSQLPKDRFSAERLKGVDSTLKIQPAELGDSAVYLCASSRLAGLQETQYFGPGTRLLVL.